This TCR beta chain appears in the sequencing data of a study of shared clonotypes between healthy human individuals. With regard to this clone: What it binds is not known.

Study-wide points: The donor pool, a small one, limited the genetic and exposure-history diversity represented.

Produced via immunoSEQ multiplex PCR; TCRdb's table is partial and in-frame only. Of more than 400,000 clones detected, more than 65% appear once; the ten largest clones hold roughly an eighth. Trimming stripped 4 bases from V and 0 bases from J, with 11 bases between. Looked up from germline, CDR1 is SGHDT and CDR2 is YYEEEE. The CDR3 has 15 residues. This clonotype was sampled from a middle-aged woman in good health. Some clones in this sample may be carry-over from other donors' samples. The V gene is TRBV5-6, the J gene TRBJ1-3; no firm D call. The sample was PBMCs. The CDR3 DNA is TGTGCCAGCAGCCTCTGGGTATACTCTGGAAACACCATATATTTT. Protein sequence: CASSLWVYSGNTIYF.